Each of the 16 T cell receptor beta chains below was sequenced from the same sample in a study of blood T cell repertoires in COVID-19. Method: immunoSEQ multiplex PCR; TCRdb's copy keeps in-frame clones and lacks some. The sample contains tens of thousands of clones, roughly 89% of which appear only once. Material: peripheral blood. These TCRs come from an elderly man with acute or convalescent COVID-19.

This chain uses TRBV19 with TRBJ2-1; unclear D gene. Per germline, CDR1 LNHDA and CDR2 SQIVND (reference sequence). The length of the CDR3 is 15 residues. The germline V and J ends were trimmed by 6 bases and 0 bases, with 12 bases remaining between them. CDR3 sequence reads: CASRAQRGSYNEQFF. The DNA of the CDR3 is TGTGCCAGTAGGGCGCAGCGAGGCTCCTACAATGAGCAGTTCTTC.

V and J are TRBV5-8 and TRBJ1-5, with D possibly TRBD1 on 5 matching bases. Trimming stripped 3 bases from V and 6 bases from J, with 16 bases between. Germline assignment: CDR1 SGHTS and CDR2 YDEGEE. This CDR3 has 15 amino acids. Here the CDR3 DNA reads TGTGCCAGCAGCTACCGACCTGAGACAGCTCAGCCCCAGCATTTT. Its protein product is CASSYRPETAQPQHF. The entire variable domain, with the rest obtained from reference TRBV5-8 and TRBJ1-5, is as follows: EAGVTQSPTHLIKTRGQQATLRCSPISGHTSVYWYQQALGLGLQFLLWYDEGEERNRGNFPPRFSGRQFPNYSSELNVNALELEDSALYLCASSYRPETAQPQHFGDGTRLSIL.

The rearrangement links TRBV6-5 to TRBJ1-2, with D hard to call. The germline V gene has CDR1 MNHEY and CDR2 SVGAGI. The CDR3 contains 14 residues. V lost 0 bases to trimming and J lost 4 bases, with 9 bases between them. This CDR3 is CASSYSGRVYGYTF. CDR3 bases: TGTGCCAGCAGTTACTCTGGCCGGGTCTATGGCTACACCTTC.

The chain employs TRBV5-1 and TRBJ2-1; 11 nucleotides align to TRBD2. Per the germline V gene, CDR1 is SGHRS and CDR2 is YFSETQ. The J segment lost 6 bases and the V segment lost 0 bases, leaving 8 bases of the junction unmatched. There are 17 residues in the CDR3. CDR3 in amino acids: CASSLEVAGGPINEQFF. The CDR3 coding sequence is TGCGCCAGCAGCTTGGAGGTAGCGGGAGGGCCCATCAATGAGCAGTTCTTC.

The rearrangement links TRBV7-9 to TRBJ2-1; D possibly corresponds to TRBD1 (6 bases). The CDR3 sequence is 15 residues long. V shed 5 bases and J shed 4 bases, with 15 bases lying between them. Per the germline V gene, CDR1 is SEHNR and CDR2 is FQNEAQ (reference sequence). CDR3 amino acids: CASSPRGFGYNEQFF. The CDR3 DNA reads as TGTGCCAGCAGCCCCAGGGGCTTTGGATACAATGAGCAGTTCTTC.

The chain links TRBV3-1 (or the pseudogene TRBV3-2) to TRBJ2-5; TRBD1 agrees at 7 bases. Germline CDR1 and CDR2: LGHDT and YNNKEL (reference sequence). CDR3 length: 15 amino acids. V lost 4 bases and J lost 1; bases outside the gene matches: 6. CDR3: CASSRNRGSQETQYF. CDR3 nucleotide sequence: TGTGCCAGCAGCCGTAACAGGGGATCCCAAGAGACCCAGTACTTC.

V and J are TRBV7-9 and TRBJ2-7; 11 nucleotides line up with TRBD1. Germline V lookup: CDR1 SEHNR, CDR2 FQNEAQ (reference sequence). The CDR3 consists of 14 residues. The junction had 4 bases not matched to a gene; V was cut back by 5 bases and J by 4 bases. CDR3 in DNA: TGTGCCAGCAGCAAGGACAGGGGGCATTACGAGCAGTACTTC. Translated: CASSKDRGHYEQYF.

This chain connects TRBV30 to TRBJ1-5; 8 positions match TRBD1. V lost 4 bases to trimming and J lost 2 bases; unmatched junction nucleotides: 10. CDR1 and CDR2 (germline): GTSNPN, SVGIG (reference sequence). The CDR3 has 16 amino acids. The CDR3 DNA sequence: TGTGCCTGGACCCCACGTGGGACAGGTGGCAATCAGCCCCAGCATTTT. It translates to CAWTPRGTGGNQPQHF.

The V call is TRBV28, the J call TRBJ2-1; 8 bases agree with TRBD1. This CDR3 is built from 14 residues. Unmatched junction bases numbered 5, after V lost 7 bases and J lost 3 bases. CDR1 MDHEN and CDR2 SYDVKM come from the germline V gene. CDR3 residues: CASKQGAHYNEQFF. The CDR3 bases are TGTGCCAGCAAGCAGGGGGCCCACTACAATGAGCAGTTCTTC.

V usage is TRBV11-3 and J usage is TRBJ2-5; perhaps TRBD1 as D (5 bases). The CDR3 consists of 14 residues. V was clipped by 5 bases and J by 6 bases, with 16 bases between them. Germline loops: CDR1 SGHNT, CDR2 YENEEA. For the CDR3, the DNA is TGTGCCAGCAGCCAGGACACGGTTTGGAAGACCCAGTACTTC. Translation gives CASSQDTVWKTQYF.

The chain joins TRBV5-1 to TRBJ2-7; 16 bases fit TRBD2. From germline, CDR1 is SGHRS and CDR2 YFSETQ. Trimming removed 3 bases from V and 5 bases from J; junction bases left unmatched: 2. The CDR3 runs to 15 residues. CDR3 in amino acids: CASSWGTSGRDEQYF. Here the CDR3 DNA reads TGCGCCAGCAGCTGGGGGACTAGCGGGAGGGACGAGCAGTACTTC.

The V gene is TRBV14, the J gene TRBJ1-1, with D maybe TRBD1 (5 bases). This CDR3 is built from 16 residues. The V gene's germline CDR1 is SGHDN and CDR2 FVKESK. V was clipped by 4 bases and J by 0 bases, with 15 bases between them. The CDR3 DNA reads as TGTGCCAGCAGCCCTCTCGGAACAGGCATGAACACTGAAGCTTTCTTT. Amino acid sequence: CASSPLGTGMNTEAFF. The variable domain in full, with the rest retrieved from reference TRBV14 and TRBJ1-1, is EAGVTQFPSHSVIEKGQTVTLRCDPISGHDNLYWYRRVMGKEIKFLLHFVKESKQDESGMPNNRFLAERTGGTYSTLKVQPAELEDSGVYFCASSPLGTGMNTEAFFGQGTRLTVV.

The chain uses TRBV30 and TRBJ1-2; TRBD1 aligns across 7 bases. J was trimmed by 4 bases and V by 3 bases; bases with no gene match: 14. CDR1 is GTSNPN, CDR2 SVGIG, per germline (reference sequence). The CDR3 contains 16 residues. For the CDR3, the DNA is TGTGCCTGGAGAGGAGACAGGGTGCGACGGGCCTATGGCTACACCTTC. Translating it yields CAWRGDRVRRAYGYTF.

The chain links TRBV30 to TRBJ2-3; a weak D match, TRBD2 (5 bases). Germline loops: CDR1 GTSNPN, CDR2 SVGIG (reference sequence). The CDR3 loop spans 12 amino acids. V was cut by 4 bases and J by 5 bases, with 10 bases left in between. The CDR3 DNA follows: TGTGCCTGGAACCACGGACTAGATACGCAGTATTTT. Translation gives CAWNHGLDTQYF.

The genes are TRBV7-2 and TRBJ1-3; no firm D call. This CDR3 comprises 13 residues. V was trimmed by 4 bases and J by 4 bases, leaving 8 bases between them. In germline, CDR1 is SGHTA, CDR2 FQGNSA. The CDR3 reads CASSSGSGNTIYF. The CDR3 nucleotides are TGTGCCAGCAGCTCCGGTTCGGGAAACACCATATATTTT. Full variable domain (missing parts from reference TRBV7-2 and TRBJ1-3): GAGVSQSPSNKVTEKGKDVELRCDPISGHTALYWYRQSLGQGLEFLIYFQGNSAPDKSGLPSDRFSAERTGGSVSTLTIQRTQQEDSAVYLCASSSGSGNTIYFGEGSWLTVV.

The CDR3 sequence: CAISAQGELVNYGYTF. CDR3 nucleotides: TGTGCCATCAGTGCACAGGGGGAACTAGTTAACTATGGCTACACCTTC. The J gene is TRBJ1-2, the V gene TRBV10-3, with 8 positions matching TRBD1. Looked up from germline, CDR1 is ENHRY and CDR2 is SYGVKD. With V trimmed by 4 bases and J by 1 base, 8 bases remained unmatched. CDR3 size: 16 residues.